These T cell receptor beta chains were read from a single sample in a study of sequential checkpoint blockade in melanoma. Generated by immunoSEQ multiplex PCR, the TCRdb table keeps only in-frame clones and is missing some. The table records around 3,000 clones, roughly 15% of them present only once. This sample comprised tumor tissue (inferred from file names), obtained from a patient given nivolumab and ipilimumab in sequence. The source of these receptors is a human donor with melanoma. Each CDR3 is given with its conserved first and last residue. A D gene is named only where the DNA matches it firmly. Only some rows state a clone size, as once, few, many or a class for expanded clones.

CDR3 protein	CDR3 DNA	D gene	V gene	clone size	J gene
CATSRGWGQQETQYF	TGTGCCACCAGCAGAGGTTGGGGACAACAAGAGACCCAGTACTTC	.	TRBV15	.	TRBJ2-5
CASSLKWTGGYEQFF	TGTGCCAGCAGCTTAAAATGGACAGGGGGCTATGAGCAGTTCTTC	TRBD1	TRBV11-3	medium-sized	TRBJ2-1
CASSSAGTPEGEQFF	TGTGCCAGCAGTTCCGCCGGGACCCCCGAGGGTGAGCAGTTCTTC	.	TRBV28	.	TRBJ2-1
CASHRDKTYEQYF	TGTGCCAGTCACCGGGACAAGACCTACGAGCAGTACTTC	.	TRBV28	.	TRBJ2-7
CASSFSSYNSPLHF	TGTGCCAGTAGTTTTAGCTCCTATAATTCACCCCTCCACTTT	.	TRBV19	.	TRBJ1-6
CASSTGKSSEQYF	TGTGCCAGTAGTACCGGGAAGTCATCCGAGCAGTACTTC	.	TRBV19	.	TRBJ2-7
CASGWGADTQYF	TGTGCCAGCGGTTGGGGCGCAGATACGCAGTATTTT	.	TRBV6-8	medium-sized	TRBJ2-3
CASSQAAWVGELFF	TGTGCCAGCAGCCAAGCAGCTTGGGTCGGGGAGCTGTTTTTT	.	TRBV14	once	TRBJ2-2
CATRWGANGYTF	TGTGCCACCCGTTGGGGGGCGAATGGCTACACCTTC	.	TRBV6-8	.	TRBJ1-2
CASSSRDRGNQFF	TGTGCCAGCAGCTCCAGGGACAGGGGGAACCAGTTCTTC	TRBD1	TRBV7-4	few	TRBJ2-1
CASSLRIGTAHSPLHF	TGTGCCAGCAGCTTGCGTATTGGAACAGCTCATTCACCCCTCCACTTT	.	TRBV11-3	many	TRBJ1-6
CASSEKGWGTEAFF	TGCGCCAGCAGTGAAAAGGGCTGGGGCACTGAAGCTTTCTTT	.	TRBV10-1	.	TRBJ1-1
CASSLGRGYEKLFF	TGTGCCAGCAGCTTGGGCAGGGGGTATGAAAAACTGTTTTTT	.	TRBV12-1	many	TRBJ1-4
CASSLSGEGADTQYF	TGTGCCAGCAGCTTAAGCGGGGAGGGGGCAGATACGCAGTATTTT	.	TRBV6-8	medium-sized	TRBJ2-3
CASSPLSGIETQYF	TGTGCCAGCAGTCCCCTTTCGGGGATAGAGACCCAGTACTTC	.	TRBV6-8	few	TRBJ2-5
CASSPFPLRDSYYEQYF	TGCGCCAGCAGTCCCTTCCCCCTCCGGGACAGCTACTACGAGCAGTACTTC	TRBD1	TRBV23-1	few	TRBJ2-7
CASSRSLVGNTGELFF	TGTGCCAGCAGCCGGTCTTTAGTAGGTAACACCGGGGAGCTGTTTTTT	.	TRBV11-3	medium-sized	TRBJ2-2
CASSLVPGQGANNEQFF	TGTGCCAGCAGCCTAGTTCCGGGACAGGGGGCTAACAATGAGCAGTTCTTC	TRBD1	TRBV11-3	.	TRBJ2-1
CASSQTAVQPQHF	TGTGCCAGCAGTCAGACAGCGGTTCAGCCCCAGCATTTT	.	TRBV6-8	few	TRBJ1-5
CASSPPPGTGNTIYF	TGTGCCAGCTCACCACCGCCGGGAACTGGAAACACCATATATTTT	.	TRBV18	.	TRBJ1-3
CAISSGLAVFEQFF	TGTGCCATCAGCTCGGGACTAGCGGTTTTCGAGCAGTTCTTC	TRBD2	TRBV6-8	few	TRBJ2-1
CATSTEWAYNSPLHF	TGTGCCACCAGCACCGAATGGGCCTATAATTCACCCCTCCACTTT	.	TRBV15	.	TRBJ1-6
CASSSLTTGNTIYF	TGTGCCAGCAGCTCCCTGACTACTGGAAACACCATATATTTT	.	TRBV11-3	.	TRBJ1-3
CASSLDRGSTEAFF	TGTGCCAGCAGCTTAGATCGGGGGTCCACTGAAGCTTTCTTT	.	TRBV11-3	few	TRBJ1-1
CATTAGDPFVNEQFF	TGTGCCACCACGGCGGGGGACCCCTTCGTCAATGAGCAGTTCTTC	TRBD2	TRBV6-8	few	TRBJ2-1
CASSHPRREAYNEQFF	TGTGCCAGCAGCCACCCGAGAAGGGAAGCCTACAATGAGCAGTTCTTC	.	TRBV9	few	TRBJ2-1
CAWSVGGGAETQYF	TGTGCCTGGAGTGTGGGCGGGGGGGCCGAGACCCAGTACTTC	TRBD2	TRBV30	.	TRBJ2-5
CASSQNRVEQYF	TGTGCCAGCAGTCAGAACAGGGTGGAGCAGTACTTC	.	TRBV28	.	TRBJ2-7
CASSSRDRGLDTQYF	TGTGCCAGCAGCTCCCGGGACAGGGGGCTAGATACGCAGTATTTT	TRBD1	TRBV11-3	many	TRBJ2-3
CASSQDRGRGYTF	TGTGCCAGCAGCCAGGACAGGGGGCGGGGCTACACCTTC	TRBD1	TRBV7-2	many	TRBJ1-2
CASSPGGTGDEKLFF	TGCGCCAGCAGCCCCGGGGGGACAGGGGATGAAAAACTGTTTTTT	TRBD1	TRBV5-1	.	TRBJ1-4
CASRSGTGTYEQYF	TGTGCCAGCAGATCCGGGACAGGAACTTACGAGCAGTACTTC	TRBD1	TRBV28	few	TRBJ2-7
CASSLETNTGTEAFF	TGTGCCAGCAGTCTCGAGACGAATACTGGCACTGAAGCTTTCTTT	.	TRBV6-8	.	TRBJ1-1
CASRPPKRGVGTDTQYF	TGTGCCAGCAGGCCTCCTAAGCGGGGGGTTGGGACAGATACGCAGTATTTT	TRBD2	TRBV6-8	.	TRBJ2-3
CASSRLRRNNYGYTF	TGTGCCAGCTCTCGATTAAGACGTAATAACTATGGCTACACCTTC	.	TRBV6-8	.	TRBJ1-2
CASRDSNQPQHF	TGTGCCAGTCGGGACTCAAATCAGCCCCAGCATTTT	.	TRBV19	medium-sized	TRBJ1-5
CASSVVGGDDSDTQYF	TGTGCCAGCAGCGTAGTGGGGGGTGACGATTCAGATACGCAGTATTTT	.	TRBV9	medium-sized	TRBJ2-3
CASSLRGLANAGYEQYF	TGTGCCAGCAGTTTAAGGGGACTAGCGAACGCCGGTTACGAGCAGTACTTC	TRBD2	TRBV28	few	TRBJ2-7
CASSKSPDSTDTQYF	TGCGCCAGCAGCAAAAGTCCGGACAGTACAGATACGCAGTATTTT	.	TRBV5-1	few	TRBJ2-3
CASSRVSTGTGELFF	TGCGCCAGCAGTAGGGTCTCGACCGGCACCGGGGAGCTGTTTTTT	.	TRBV10-2	.	TRBJ2-2
CASSYSPGHNEQFF	TGTGCCAGCAGTTACTCTCCAGGACACAATGAGCAGTTCTTC	.	TRBV6-8	.	TRBJ2-1
CASSPLGQISTEAFF	TGTGCCAGCTCACCTTTGGGACAGATCAGCACTGAAGCTTTCTTT	TRBD1	TRBV18	once	TRBJ1-1
CASSVARMGTEAFF	TGTGCCAGTAGTGTAGCCAGAATGGGCACTGAAGCTTTCTTT	.	TRBV19	.	TRBJ1-1
CASRTGTGPISANNEQFF	TGTGCCAGCAGGACCGGGACAGGGCCGATCTCAGCTAACAATGAGCAGTTCTTC	TRBD1	TRBV28	.	TRBJ2-1
CASSPGPGTSGGSRDEQFF	TGTGCCAGCAGCCCGGGCCCCGGGACTAGCGGGGGAAGTAGGGATGAGCAGTTCTTC	TRBD2	TRBV11-3	few	TRBJ2-1
CAISVPSEGQKGNEQFF	TGTGCCATCAGTGTCCCCTCGGAGGGCCAAAAGGGAAATGAGCAGTTCTTC	.	TRBV6-8	few	TRBJ2-1
CASSYLDSNQPQHF	TGTGCCAGCAGTTACCTGGATAGCAATCAGCCCCAGCATTTT	.	TRBV6-8	few	TRBJ1-5
CASSAGQGSQPQHF	TGTGCCAGCAGCGCCGGACAGGGGAGTCAGCCCCAGCATTTT	TRBD1	TRBV9	.	TRBJ1-5
CASSPTEANYGYTF	TGTGCCAGCAGCCCTACAGAGGCTAACTATGGCTACACCTTC	.	TRBV11-3	many	TRBJ1-2
CASSGGQGRNEKLFF	TGTGCCAGCAGCGGGGGACAGGGGAGAAATGAAAAACTGTTTTTT	TRBD1	TRBV11-3	many	TRBJ1-4
CASRDNRGLGTEAFF	TGTGCCAGTAGGGATAACAGGGGGCTGGGCACTGAAGCTTTCTTT	TRBD1	TRBV19	.	TRBJ1-1